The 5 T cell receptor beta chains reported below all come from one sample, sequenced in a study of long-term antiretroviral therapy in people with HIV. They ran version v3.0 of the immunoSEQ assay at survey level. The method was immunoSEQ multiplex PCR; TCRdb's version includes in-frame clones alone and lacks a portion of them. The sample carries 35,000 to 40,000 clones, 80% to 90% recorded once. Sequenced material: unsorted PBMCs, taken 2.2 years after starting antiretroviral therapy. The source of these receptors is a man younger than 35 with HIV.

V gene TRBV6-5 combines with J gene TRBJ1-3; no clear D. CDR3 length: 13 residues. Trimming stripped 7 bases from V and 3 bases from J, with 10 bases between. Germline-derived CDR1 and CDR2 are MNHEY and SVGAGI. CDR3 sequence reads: CASKQGLGNTIYF. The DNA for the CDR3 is TGTGCCAGCAAACAAGGGCTTGGAAACACCATATATTTT.

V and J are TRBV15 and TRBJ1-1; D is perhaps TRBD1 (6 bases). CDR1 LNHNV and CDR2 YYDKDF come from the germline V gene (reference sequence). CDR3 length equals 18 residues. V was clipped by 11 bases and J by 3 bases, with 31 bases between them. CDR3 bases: TGTGCCTCCGGCCCCAAAACTTTCCCAGGGGCCGTTCACACTGAAGCTTTCTTT. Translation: CASGPKTFPGAVHTEAFF.

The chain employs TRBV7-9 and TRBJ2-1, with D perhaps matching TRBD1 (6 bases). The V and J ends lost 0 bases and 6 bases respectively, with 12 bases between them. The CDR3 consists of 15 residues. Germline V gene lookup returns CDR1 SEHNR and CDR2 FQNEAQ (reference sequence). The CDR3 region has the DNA TGTGCCAGCAGCTTAGCGCAGGGGAATGTCAATGAGCAGTTCTTC. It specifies CASSLAQGNVNEQFF.

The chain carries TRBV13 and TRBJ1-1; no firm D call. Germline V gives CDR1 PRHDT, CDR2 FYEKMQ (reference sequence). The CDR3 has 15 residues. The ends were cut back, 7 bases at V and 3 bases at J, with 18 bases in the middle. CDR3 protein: CASTIALGRYTEAFF. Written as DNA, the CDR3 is TGTGCCAGCACAATCGCCCTAGGTAGGTACACTGAAGCTTTCTTT.

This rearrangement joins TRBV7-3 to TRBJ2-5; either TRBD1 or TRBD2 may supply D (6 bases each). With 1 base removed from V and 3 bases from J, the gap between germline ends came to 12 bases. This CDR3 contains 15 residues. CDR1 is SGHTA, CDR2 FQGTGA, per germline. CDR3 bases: TGTGCCAGCAGCTTAAGGGGGGCCCGGGAAGAGACCCAGTACTTC. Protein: CASSLRGAREETQYF. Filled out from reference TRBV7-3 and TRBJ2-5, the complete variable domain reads GAGVSQTPSNKVTEKGKYVELRCDPISGHTALYWYRQSLGQGPEFLIYFQGTGAADDSGLPNDRFFAVRPEGSVSTLKIQRTERGDSAVYLCASSLRGAREETQYFGPGTRLLVL.